Following are 30 T cell receptor beta chains from one sample sequenced in a study of CD8+ T cells in alopecia areata. Documented treatment: oral pan-JAK inhibitor, 5-10 mg twice daily. The authors extracted RNA and reverse transcribed it into cDNA as the sequencing template. Using immunoSEQ multiplex PCR, the repertoire was profiled, and TCRdb retains in-frame clones only, with some absent. Among fewer than 250,000 clones listed, roughly two fifths were seen once. The sequences come from CD4+ T cells sorted from blood, collected between weeks 30 and 35, from a patient treated with tofacitinib. Every receptor here comes from a human donor with alopecia areata.

V is TRBV29-1 and J is TRBJ1-1; 9 bases align to TRBD1. The CDR3 is 20 amino acids. Trimming removed 6 bases from V and 7 bases from J; junction bases left unmatched: 30. Per the germline V gene, CDR1 is SQVTM and CDR2 is ANQGSEA. The CDR3 is CSVTGTGTGSFAALKLEAFF. The CDR3 nucleotides are TGCAGCGTGACGGGAACCGGGACAGGGTCGTTCGCGGCGCTTAAACTTGAAGCTTTCTTT. Full variable domain (rest looked up from reference TRBV29-1 and TRBJ1-1): SAVISQKPSRDICQRGTSLTIQCQVDSQVTMMFWYRQQPGQSLTLIATANQGSEATYESGFVIDKFPISRPNLTFSTLTVSNMSPEDSSIYLCSVTGTGTGSFAALKLEAFFGQGTRLTVV.

The rearrangement uses TRBV6-1 and TRBJ1-5; TRBD1 matches at 9 bases. V lost 2 bases to trimming and J lost 6 bases; unmatched junction nucleotides: 5. There are 15 residues in the CDR3. Per germline, CDR1 MNHNS and CDR2 SASEGT. The CDR3, as DNA: TGTGCCAGCAGTGAACAGGGACAGGGCGGTCAGCCCCAGCATTTT. Protein product: CASSEQGQGGQPQHF.

This rearrangement joins TRBV19 to TRBJ2-7, with D possibly called TRBD1 or TRBD2 (6 bases each). This CDR3 comprises 14 residues. Germline V gene lookup returns CDR1 LNHDA and CDR2 SQIVND (reference sequence). V lost 5 bases, J lost 2 bases, and 13 bases lay in between. CDR3 coding DNA: TGTGCCAGTAGTTCGGGCGGGGACACCTACGAGCAGTACTTC. Translated: CASSSGGDTYEQYF.

The chain uses TRBV11-2 and TRBJ1-1, with D possibly being TRBD1 (6 bases). This CDR3 has 14 amino acids. Between the trimmed V and J ends, which lost 5 bases and 1 base, there was a span of 11 bases. CDR1 and CDR2 (germline): SGHAT, FQNNGV. DNA for the CDR3: TGTGCCAGCAGCCCCAAGACAGGGAACACTGAAGCTTTCTTT. It encodes CASSPKTGNTEAFF.

The V call is TRBV25-1, the J call TRBJ2-1, with 9 bases lining up with TRBD2. Germline CDR1 is MGHDK and CDR2 is SYGVNS. V trimming: 7 bases; J trimming: 3 bases; junction bases outside the gene matches: 4. The CDR3 extends over 14 amino acids. CDR3 sequence (DNA): TGTGCCAGCAAGGGGACTAGCAGCTACAATGAGCAGTTCTTC. Translation: CASKGTSSYNEQFF. Supplemented by reference TRBV25-1 and TRBJ2-1, the full variable domain reads EADIYQTPRYLVIGTGKKITLECSQTMGHDKMYWYQQDPGMELHLIHYSYGVNSTEKGDLSSESTVSRIRTEHFPLTLESARPSHTSQYLCASKGTSSYNEQFFGPGTRLTVL.

This clone was detected once. The rearrangement joins TRBV5-1 to TRBJ2-5; 7 bases match TRBD1. The germline V gene has CDR1 SGHRS and CDR2 YFSETQ. The V and J ends lost 4 bases and 5 bases, in that order; junction bases with no gene match: 8. The CDR3 has 14 amino acids. In DNA, the CDR3 is TGCGCCAGCAGCCGCGGAAGGGGGCATGAGACCCAGTACTTC. Protein: CASSRGRGHETQYF.

This clone was counted only a few times. The chain carries TRBV7-2 and TRBJ2-2, with 7 nucleotides matching TRBD1. CDR3 size: 15 residues. CDR1 and CDR2 from the germline V gene are SGHTA and FQGNSA. V lost 7 bases and J lost 7; bases outside the gene matches: 12. The DNA for the CDR3 is TGTGCCAGCACCTTTAAGATAGGGGGCGTCGGGGAGCTGTTTTTT. It is translated as CASTFKIGGVGELFF.

V usage is TRBV4-2 and J usage is TRBJ1-5; D gene uncertain. Germline values: CDR1 LGHNA, CDR2 YNFKEQ. V was pared by 0 bases and J by 5 bases, with 5 bases between. The CDR3 consists of 13 residues. Written as DNA, the CDR3 is TGTGCCAGCAGCCAAGAGAAGGATCAGCCCCAGCATTTT. Encoded protein: CASSQEKDQPQHF.

In its sample, this clone was seen a few times. CDR3 amino acids: CASSQDGTGRAQYF. The CDR3 region has the DNA TGTGCCAGCAGCCAAGATGGAACGGGACGTGCGCAGTATTTT. This rearrangement joins TRBV4-2 to TRBJ2-3; the D call may be TRBD1 or TRBD2 (5 bases each). This CDR3 contains 14 residues. Per the germline V gene, CDR1 is LGHNA and CDR2 is YNFKEQ. V gave up 0 bases and J gave up 10 bases, with 14 bases separating them.

This clone has a single count. The CDR3 region has the DNA TGTGCCAGCAGCCCATTAAGGGGCTACACCTTC. Protein sequence: CASSPLRGYTF. The chain uses TRBV7-9 and TRBJ1-2; D is unclear. V lost 5 bases and J lost 8, with 9 bases in between. CDR3 length: 11 residues. Germline V gives CDR1 SEHNR, CDR2 FQNEAQ (reference sequence).

The chain recombines TRBV9 with TRBJ2-3; D is unclear. The CDR3 runs 15 residues. V lost 4 bases to trimming and J lost 2 bases, with 14 bases between them. CDR1 and CDR2 (germline): SGDLS, YYNGEE. In nucleotides, the CDR3 is TGTGCCAGCAGCCCCAGAGGCCGATCCACAGATACGCAGTATTTT. It translates to CASSPRGRSTDTQYF. Full variable domain (outside the CDR3, taken from reference TRBV9 and TRBJ2-3): DSGVTQTPKHLITATGQRVTLRCSPRSGDLSVYWYQQSLDQGLQFLIQYYNGEERAKGNILERFSAQQFPDLHSELNLSSLELGDSALYFCASSPRGRSTDTQYFGPGTRLTVL.

CDR3 in DNA: TGCGCCAGCAGCTTGGGACTTTCCAACGAGCAGTACTTC. This codes for CASSLGLSNEQYF. J is TRBJ2-7 and V is TRBV5-1; no clear D. This CDR3 has 13 residues. Trimming took 0 bases from V and 5 from J, leaving 9 bases between them. Germline CDR1 and CDR2: SGHRS and YFSETQ.

V gene TRBV7-9 combines with J gene TRBJ1-6; D remains unclear. The germline CDR1 and CDR2 sequences are SEHNR and FQNEAQ (reference sequence). The CDR3 extends over 12 amino acids. V was clipped by 5 bases and J by 10 bases, with 9 bases between them. The CDR3 loop reads CASSQEWSPLHF. The CDR3 bases are TGTGCCAGCAGCCAAGAATGGTCACCCCTCCACTTT.

V usage is TRBV5-4 and J usage is TRBJ2-1; D is unclear. The CDR3 loop spans 12 amino acids. Germline CDR1 and CDR2: SGHNT and YYREEE (reference sequence). Trimming stripped 5 bases from V and 10 bases from J, with 13 bases between. The CDR3 nucleotides are TGTGCCAGCAGTCCTCCGGTCGGCGAGCAGTTCTTC. This gives the protein CASSPPVGEQFF.

This chain joins TRBV29-1 and TRBJ2-3; D assignment may be TRBD1 or TRBD2 (6 bases each). Germline CDR1 reads SQVTM; CDR2 reads ANQGSEA. This CDR3 is built from 13 residues. Trimming removed 1 base from V and 6 bases from J, with 11 bases in between. The CDR3 nucleotides are TGCAGCGTTGAAGTGGGGGCGGGGGATACGCAGTATTTT. This codes for CSVEVGAGDTQYF.

This clone has a single count. The chain carries TRBV30 and TRBJ2-2, with TRBD2 matching 13 bases. Germline values: CDR1 GTSNPN, CDR2 SVGIG (reference sequence). This CDR3 contains 15 residues. J was trimmed by 5 bases and V by 6 bases; bases with no gene match: 6. The CDR3 reads CACRLAGGVTGELFF. CDR3 nucleotide sequence: TGTGCCTGCAGACTAGCGGGGGGAGTGACCGGGGAGCTGTTTTTT.

This chain connects TRBV5-1 to TRBJ1-1; a possible D gene is TRBD1 (5 bases). This CDR3 is 13 amino acids long. The germline V gene has CDR1 SGHRS and CDR2 YFSETQ. Trimming stripped 4 bases from V and 7 bases from J, with 14 bases between. Written as DNA, the CDR3 is TGCGCCAGCAGCCCCCTGGACACGGGTGAAGCTTTCTTT. It is translated as CASSPLDTGEAFF.

The CDR3, as DNA: TGTGCCTGGAGTGTAAAAGGGTCGACTGGCTACACCTTC. Its translation: CAWSVKGSTGYTF. The genes are TRBV30 and TRBJ1-2; D call uncertain. Germline V gives CDR1 GTSNPN, CDR2 SVGIG (reference sequence). The CDR3 loop spans 13 amino acids. The germline V and J ends were trimmed by 0 bases and 7 bases, with 12 bases remaining between them.

V usage is TRBV6-5 and J usage is TRBJ2-4, with no clear D. This CDR3 spans 14 amino acids. Per germline, CDR1 MNHEY and CDR2 SVGAGI. The ends were cut back, 6 bases at V and 0 bases at J, with 9 bases in the middle. The CDR3, as DNA: TGTGCCAGCAGCACCTTAGTAGCCAAAAACATTCAGTACTTC. This sequence encodes CASSTLVAKNIQYF.

The chain couples TRBV19 to TRBJ1-5; D not resolved. The CDR3 has 16 amino acids. Germline CDR1 and CDR2: LNHDA and SQIVND (reference sequence). Trimming removed 5 bases from V and 0 bases from J, with 14 bases in between. Here the CDR3 DNA reads TGTGCCAGTAGTCCTCAAACAGTGCGTAGCAATCAGCCCCAGCATTTT. Translation gives CASSPQTVRSNQPQHF. Full variable domain (outside the CDR3, taken from reference TRBV19 and TRBJ1-5): DGGITQSPKYLFRKEGQNVTLSCEQNLNHDAMYWYRQDPGQGLRLIYYSQIVNDFQKGDIAEGYSVSREKKESFPLTVTSAQKNPTAFYLCASSPQTVRSNQPQHFGDGTRLSIL.

This clone was recorded at least ten times. This chain links TRBV29-1 with TRBJ2-3; D could derive from TRBD1 or TRBD2 (5 bases each). V was shortened by 5 bases and J by 2 bases, with 14 bases between the two germline ends. Germline CDR1 SQVTM, CDR2 ANQGSEA. The CDR3 has 14 residues. The CDR3 spells CSVLGTADTDTQYF. The CDR3 DNA is TGCAGCGTTCTCGGGACGGCGGACACAGATACGCAGTATTTT.

The J gene is TRBJ2-7, the V gene TRBV5-5; 8 nucleotides agree with TRBD1. CDR1 and CDR2 from the germline V gene are SGHKS and YYEKEE (reference sequence). The length of the CDR3 is 14 residues. Trimming at V came to 1 base and at J to 6 bases, leaving 6 bases not matched to a gene. CDR3 amino acids: CASSLLSGTGEQYF. In DNA, the CDR3 is TGTGCCAGCAGCTTGCTCTCCGGGACAGGCGAGCAGTACTTC.

The chain combines TRBV30 with TRBJ2-3; tentative D call: TRBD1 (7 bases). Per germline, CDR1 GTSNPN and CDR2 SVGIG (reference sequence). V lost 0 bases to trimming and J lost 9 bases, with 22 bases between them. The CDR3 is made up of 16 amino acids. The CDR3: CAWSVPGLPGGMTQYF. For the CDR3, the DNA is TGTGCCTGGAGTGTACCGGGGCTCCCAGGGGGGATGACGCAGTATTTT.

Only a few counts were recorded for this clone. The V gene is TRBV5-1, the J gene TRBJ2-1; no clear D. Looked up from germline, CDR1 is SGHRS and CDR2 is YFSETQ. Trimming cost V 0 bases and J 8 bases, with 15 bases left between them. The CDR3 extends over 15 amino acids. The CDR3 DNA sequence: TGCGCCAGCAGCTTGGACCACAGCTCGTACGATGAGCAGTTCTTC. Amino acid sequence: CASSLDHSSYDEQFF.

V usage is TRBV30 and J usage is TRBJ1-1, with no clear D. The CDR3 runs 15 residues. V lost 0 bases and J lost 0, with 11 bases in between. Germline V gene lookup returns CDR1 GTSNPN and CDR2 SVGIG (reference sequence). The CDR3 DNA follows: TGTGCCTGGAGTGTTCGGGCACGAATGAACACTGAAGCTTTCTTT. Protein product: CAWSVRARMNTEAFF.

The CDR3, as DNA: TGTGCCAGCAGCTTAGGAGCGGGGACGAACACCGGGGAGCTGTTTTTT. It yields the protein CASSLGAGTNTGELFF. The chain recombines TRBV7-6 with TRBJ2-2; 7 bases match TRBD2. Germline values: CDR1 SGHVS, CDR2 FNYEAQ. V shed 1 base, J shed 0 bases, and the junction held 2 bases outside the gene matches. The CDR3 loop spans 16 amino acids.

The gene calls are TRBV5-4 and TRBJ1-1; no definite D call. The CDR3 is 14 amino acids. The ends were cut back, 7 bases at V and 1 base at J, with 14 bases in the middle. Germline V CDR1 and CDR2: SGHNT, YYREEE (reference sequence). The CDR3 sequence is CASGSGTTNTEAFF. The CDR3 bases are TGTGCCAGCGGGTCAGGCACAACGAACACTGAAGCTTTCTTT.

The chain joins TRBV6-5 to TRBJ1-3; D might be TRBD1 (5 bases). CDR3 size: 15 residues. Trimming removed 0 bases at V and 4 bases at J, with 10 bases between. In germline, CDR1 is MNHEY, CDR2 SVGAGI. CDR3 sequence reads: CASSYSDRAGNTIYF. DNA for the CDR3: TGTGCCAGCAGTTACTCCGACAGAGCGGGAAACACCATATATTTT.

This rearrangement joins TRBV5-1 to TRBJ1-4; D is unclear. Trimming stripped 0 bases from V and 0 bases from J, with 9 bases between. The CDR3 extends over 16 amino acids. Germline loops: CDR1 SGHRS, CDR2 YFSETQ. The CDR3 region has the DNA TGCGCCAGCAGCTTGGGAGCCCCCGCAACTAATGAAAAACTGTTTTTT. Protein product: CASSLGAPATNEKLFF.

This clone was seen a handful of times. The rearrangement uses TRBV7-9 and TRBJ2-1, with 8 bases that match TRBD2. Losses at the gene ends were 5 bases for V and 8 bases for J; bases not matched to a gene: 11. The germline gives CDR1 SEHNR, CDR2 FQNEAQ (reference sequence). This CDR3 is 15 amino acids long. The DNA for the CDR3 is TGTGCCAGCAGCCCCAGTACGCGGGAGGTGGATGAGCAGTTCTTC. It encodes CASSPSTREVDEQFF.